This T cell receptor (beta chain) was obtained from a study of T cells expressing NK-cell markers. Regarding the study as a whole: Among CD8+ T cells from roughly six donors, dominant NKG2C+ clonotypes accounted for about 1.0-7.0%.

This CDR3 region has 18 residues. In regard to this clonotype: Antigen specificity is unknown.

Reanalyzing the 5' RACE reads, TCRdb keeps one entry per CDR3 protein, without DNA. This sample's table reports roughly 280,000 distinct CDR3 sequences. The sequenced material came from blood T cells: a sorted CD56 or NKG2C T cell subset, CD4+ or CD8+ T cells, or bulk PBMC T cells (not recorded which). The V gene is TRBV12-3 or TRBV12-4, the J gene TRBJ2-5; TCRdb returns TRBD2, unconfirmable since there is no DNA. This TCR was recovered from a man aged 18 to 29 in good health. CDR3 protein: CASSSFFRLAGGPGTQYF.